The present T cell receptor (beta chain) was sequenced within a study of blood T cell repertoires in COVID-19. Sequenced by immunoSEQ multiplex PCR; TCRdb stores in-frame clones only, minus some. Among about 300,000 clones, around 90% were seen once, and the ten largest hold about 5.2%. The TCR comes from a man in his fifties or sixties who had recovered from COVID-19. Source material: PBMCs or T cells enriched from blood (not recorded which).

In nucleotides, the CDR3 is TGCGCCAGCTCTTTACTCCCGGGACTAGCGGGGGAGACCCAGTACTTC. It is translated as CASSLLPGLAGETQYF. The J gene is TRBJ2-5, the V gene TRBV5-1; 13 positions agree with TRBD2. The CDR3 sequence is 16 residues long. The V and J ends lost 7 bases and 5 bases, in that order; junction bases with no gene match: 11. Germline-derived CDR1 and CDR2 are SGHRS and YFSETQ.